One T cell receptor (beta chain) is described in this entry. The sample belongs to a study of CD8 T cells in Susac syndrome. Germline CDR1 is SGHAT and CDR2 is FQNNGV. The CDR3 loop spans 15 amino acids. The V gene end was trimmed by 5 bases and the J gene end by 4 bases; junction bases not matched to a gene: 9. TEMRA cells were FACS-enriched, with CD8+ and CD4+ T cells isolated negatively. The authors reverse transcribed roughly 0.5 to 1 ug RNA with random hexamers. TCRdb passed the immunoSEQ multiplex PCR reads through MiXCR, listing each CDR3 protein once. Here the sample spans about 300,000 distinct CDR3 sequences, 92% being singletons.

The material sequenced was CD4+ T cells from PBMCs. This TCR derives from a human donor with multiple sclerosis. The chain couples TRBV11-2 to TRBJ1-1, with 8 bases fitting TRBD1. The CDR3 reads CASSPLQGVGTEAFF. In DNA form, the CDR3 reads TGTGCCAGCAGCCCCCTACAGGGGGTGGGCACTGAAGCTTTCTTT.